A selection of T cell receptor beta chains follows, all from one sample in a study of T-cell reconstitution after alpha-beta-depleted transplantation in children. TCRdb fed the PCR reads into MiXCR, producing one record per CDR3 protein. The table shows approximately 800,000 distinct CDR3 sequences, with around 17% occurring only once. Specimen: PBMCs, mostly from graft donor cells, collected 360 days after TCRalphabeta/CD19-depleted stem cell transplant. The receptors originated from a male patient younger than 18 who had a stem cell transplant for acute lymphoblastic leukemia, so the T cells may come from the graft donor. Both conserved end residues are part of each CDR3. Each record gives: CDR3 protein, V gene, clone size, J gene, D gene. A D gene is named only where the DNA matches it firmly. Clone size is given for some rows only: seen once, a few or many times, or a class if the clone is expanded.

CDR3: CSVPGSAGELFF; V: TRBV29-1; size: many; J: TRBJ2-2; D: NA
CDR3: CASSLPGARETQYF; V: TRBV3-1; size: few; J: TRBJ2-5; D: NA
CDR3: CASSLASGVYEQYF; V: TRBV11-2; size: NA; J: TRBJ2-7; D: NA
CDR3: CASSSLRGGWTDTQYF; V: TRBV7-9; size: few; J: TRBJ2-3; D: NA
CDR3: CASSVSTGRQTEAFF; V: TRBV18; size: few; J: TRBJ1-1; D: TRBD1
CDR3: CASSLTFGLPNEQYF; V: TRBV7-3; size: NA; J: TRBJ2-7; D: NA
CDR3: CASSIGRPKETQYF; V: TRBV19; size: NA; J: TRBJ2-5; D: NA
CDR3: CSVAYRGAGELFF; V: TRBV29-1; size: NA; J: TRBJ2-2; D: TRBD1
CDR3: CASSLGFGLAYNEQFF; V: TRBV7-9; size: few; J: TRBJ2-1; D: NA
CDR3: CSASTGTTDTQYF; V: TRBV20-1; size: NA; J: TRBJ2-3; D: NA
CDR3: CAWSVWVNYGYTF; V: TRBV30; size: few; J: TRBJ1-2; D: NA
CDR3: CAGRRDEQFF; V: TRBV6-9; size: few; J: TRBJ2-1; D: NA
CDR3: CASRHIERGSLGWAQYF; V: TRBV7-9; size: few; J: TRBJ2-5; D: NA
CDR3: CASSEDHRGGYEQYF; V: TRBV25-1; size: few; J: TRBJ2-7; D: NA
CDR3: CSVELVDVPYEQYF; V: TRBV29-1; size: NA; J: TRBJ2-7; D: NA
CDR3: CASSLAVGTFYEQYF; V: TRBV7-7; size: many; J: TRBJ2-7; D: NA
CDR3: CASSPPGQGKETQYF; V: TRBV7-9; size: few; J: TRBJ2-5; D: TRBD1
CDR3: CASMAPLRSGKNIQYF; V: TRBV6-1; size: NA; J: TRBJ2-4; D: NA
CDR3: CASSHIAGRGNTEAFF; V: TRBV4-1; size: NA; J: TRBJ1-1; D: NA
CDR3: CSVSPGTNEKLFF; V: TRBV29-1; size: few; J: TRBJ1-4; D: NA
CDR3: CASSTAGQETQYF; V: TRBV12-3/TRBV12-4; size: few; J: TRBJ2-5; D: NA
CDR3: CASRGGGPGTGNAYEQYF; V: TRBV25-1; size: NA; J: TRBJ2-7; D: TRBD1
CDR3: CATSRARSLYQPQHF; V: TRBV15; size: few; J: TRBJ1-5; D: NA
CDR3: CASGLASREAFF; V: TRBV12-5; size: NA; J: TRBJ1-1; D: NA
CDR3: CASSLPPVVNTEAFF; V: TRBV5-1; size: NA; J: TRBJ1-1; D: NA
CDR3: CASSPPRHVPKNIQYF; V: TRBV18; size: NA; J: TRBJ2-4; D: NA
CDR3: CASAGLAGPSSYNEQFF; V: TRBV5-1; size: NA; J: TRBJ2-1; D: TRBD2
CDR3: CASSLGQGLSSYEQYF; V: TRBV5-1; size: NA; J: TRBJ2-7; D: TRBD1